The 19 T cell receptor beta chains in this list originate from one sample, sequenced in a study of OX40 agonist ivuxolimab in advanced cancers. Measured with immunoSEQ multiplex PCR; TCRdb has only the in-frame clones, and not every one. This sample carries 46,000 or so clones, roughly three quarters of them seen once, and the ten largest clones take roughly 2.7%. The sequencing here drew on CD4+ or CD8+ T cells sorted from blood, taken in a trial of the OX40 agonist ivuxolimab. The source is an adult with an advanced solid tumor such as melanoma, head and neck, liver or kidney cancer.

The chain employs TRBV30 and TRBJ2-2; a weak D match, TRBD1 (5 bases). The CDR3 runs to 17 residues. CDR1 is GTSNPN and CDR2 is SVGIG in the germline V gene (reference sequence). V lost 0 bases to trimming and J lost 2 bases, with 16 bases between them. The CDR3 DNA is TGTGCCTGGAGTGTAGTTCTAAGGACACCCAACACCGGGGAGCTGTTTTTT. It yields the protein CAWSVVLRTPNTGELFF.

The CDR3 protein is CASSLKKRDQYF. The CDR3 nucleotides are TGTGCCAGCAGCTTAAAGAAAAGGGACCAGTACTTC. The chain recombines TRBV13 with TRBJ2-5; D is undetermined. The CDR3 extends over 12 amino acids. V was pared by 2 bases and J by 10 bases, with 11 bases between. From germline, CDR1 is PRHDT and CDR2 FYEKMQ (reference sequence).

The chain has TRBV7-6 and TRBJ1-2; no clear D gene. Germline V gene lookup returns CDR1 SGHVS and CDR2 FNYEAQ. With 5 bases removed from V and 7 bases from J, the gap between germline ends came to 14 bases. The CDR3 has 13 residues. In nucleotides, the CDR3 is TGTGCCAGCAGCCCCAGCGACAAGAGTGGCTACACCTTC. Translating gives CASSPSDKSGYTF.

CDR3 protein: CASQLTGTYGYTF. In nucleotides, the CDR3 is TGTGCCAGCCAACTGACAGGGACCTATGGCTACACCTTC. The chain employs TRBV6-6 and TRBJ1-2; the match to TRBD1 covers 7 bases. Trimming took 8 bases from V and 4 from J; bases not matched to a gene: 7. CDR3 length equals 13 residues. From germline, CDR1 is MNHNY and CDR2 SVGAGI (reference sequence).

This chain joins TRBV7-3 and TRBJ1-5; D remains ambiguous. The CDR3 is 13 residues long. V lost 2 bases and J 5 bases, leaving 7 bases between the germline ends. The germline CDR1 and CDR2 sequences are SGHTA and FQGTGA. The DNA for the CDR3 is TGTGCCAGCAGCTTAGCTCCCGATCAGCCCCAGCATTTT. Protein sequence: CASSLAPDQPQHF.

This clone was observed a handful of times. V usage is TRBV19 and J usage is TRBJ2-7, with a tentative D call TRBD2 (6 bases). Germline loops: CDR1 LNHDA, CDR2 SQIVND (reference sequence). Trimming shortened V by 3 bases and J by 9 bases, and 12 bases separated the two germline ends. The CDR3 spans 12 residues. CDR3 bases: TGTGCCAGTAGTATTGCGGGGCAGGCGCAGTACTTC. Encoded protein: CASSIAGQAQYF.

The chain employs TRBV2 and TRBJ2-1, with D unresolved. V was cut by 1 base and J by 7 bases, with 8 bases left in between. The CDR3 contains 13 residues. The germline V gene encodes CDR1 SNHLY and CDR2 FYNNEI. The CDR3 sequence: CASSEDIGNEQFF. CDR3 DNA sequence: TGTGCCAGCAGTGAAGACATCGGGAATGAGCAGTTCTTC.

In DNA form, the CDR3 reads TGTGCCAGCAGCCAAATCAGGGTTCAATCCTACAATGAGCAGTTCTTC. It yields the protein CASSQIRVQSYNEQFF. The chain employs TRBV7-6 and TRBJ2-1; possibly TRBD1 for D (5 bases). Trimming left V 5 bases short and J 1 base short, with 15 bases between. There are 16 residues in the CDR3. CDR1 and CDR2 from the germline V gene are SGHVS and FNYEAQ.

The chain recombines TRBV6-6 with TRBJ1-4, with D possibly TRBD1 on 5 matching bases. Germline assignment: CDR1 MNHNY and CDR2 SVGAGI (reference sequence). With 4 bases removed from V and 11 bases from J, the gap between germline ends came to 17 bases. The CDR3 is 14 amino acids. The CDR3 spells CASSSGITKGKLFF. The CDR3 DNA sequence: TGTGCCAGCAGTTCGGGGATAACAAAGGGGAAACTGTTTTTT.

The J gene is TRBJ1-2, the V gene TRBV18; D gene ambiguous. CDR1 is KGHSH and CDR2 is LQKENI in the germline V gene. The CDR3 totals 13 residues. The V end lost 3 bases, the J end lost 1 base, and 6 bases lay between the germline ends. CDR3 coding DNA: TGTGCCAGCTCACCGACTGTTAACTATGGCTACACCTTC. It specifies CASSPTVNYGYTF. The variable domain in full, completed from reference TRBV18 and TRBJ1-2, reads NAGVMQNPRHLVRRRGQEARLRCSPMKGHSHVYWYRQLPEEGLKFMVYLQKENIIDESGMPKERFSAEFPKEGPSILRIQQVVRGDSAAYFCASSPTVNYGYTFGSGTRLTVV.

The chain is built from TRBV6-5 and TRBJ2-5; possible D gene TRBD2, 6 bases. The DNA end favors TRBJ2-7, so the J call may be wrong. The CDR3 covers 13 residues. The germline V gene has CDR1 MNHEY and CDR2 SVGAGI. In nucleotides, the CDR3 is TGTGCCAGCAGCCAGCCGGGAGTTAACGAGCAGTACTTC. Encoded protein: CASSQPGVNEQYF.

This sequence joins TRBV28 and TRBJ2-3; D unclear. This CDR3 region has 16 residues. Germline V lookup: CDR1 MDHEN, CDR2 SYDVKM. Trimming removed 3 bases at V and 1 base at J, with 14 bases between. For the CDR3, the DNA is TGTGCCAGCAGTTTTAATCCCCACGAGGGCACAGATACGCAGTATTTT. Its translation: CASSFNPHEGTDTQYF.

This chain uses TRBV28 with TRBJ2-3, with unresolved D. Trimming shortened V by 2 bases and J by 4 bases, and 4 bases separated the two germline ends. Germline lookup yields CDR1 MDHEN and CDR2 SYDVKM. The CDR3 extends over 12 amino acids. The CDR3 region is CASSLVSDTQYF. The CDR3, as DNA: TGTGCCAGCAGTTTAGTCTCAGATACGCAGTATTTT. Together with reference TRBV28 and TRBJ2-3, the CDR3 gives the full variable domain: DVKVTQSSRYLVKRTGEKVFLECVQDMDHENMFWYRQDPGLGLRLIYFSYDVKMKEKGDIPEGYSVSREKKERFSLILESASTNQTSMYLCASSLVSDTQYFGPGTRLTVL.

The chain is built from TRBV7-9 and TRBJ1-5, with TRBD1 matching 10 bases. Germline CDR1 SEHNR, CDR2 FQNEAQ (reference sequence). The CDR3 is made up of 15 amino acids. Germline trimming cut 4 bases from V and 3 bases from J; bases unmatched to any gene: 3. CDR3 loop: CASSWDRGDNQPQHF. CDR3 DNA sequence: TGTGCCAGCAGCTGGGACAGGGGAGACAATCAGCCCCAGCATTTT.

This sequence joins TRBV27 and TRBJ2-7, with no clear D. The germline CDR1 and CDR2 sequences are MNHEY and SMNVEV (reference sequence). V was clipped by 3 bases and J by 2 bases, with 11 bases between them. The CDR3 totals 14 residues. The CDR3 DNA reads as TGTGCCAGCAGTTTGTCCGGACGGACCTACGAGCAGTACTTC. Translation: CASSLSGRTYEQYF.

The chain joins TRBV19 to TRBJ2-2, with 7 bases lining up with TRBD1. The CDR3 covers 16 residues. Germline trimming cut 4 bases from V and 4 bases from J; bases unmatched to any gene: 9. Germline CDR1 reads LNHDA; CDR2 reads SQIVND (reference sequence). The CDR3 nucleotides read TGTGCCAGTAGTACATCATACAGGGGCACCACCGGGGAGCTGTTTTTT. Translated, it gives CASSTSYRGTTGELFF.

J is TRBJ2-5 and V is TRBV5-1; 15 bases align to TRBD2. The germline V gene encodes CDR1 SGHRS and CDR2 YFSETQ. The V gene end was trimmed by 7 bases and the J gene end by 4 bases; junction bases not matched to a gene: 5. This CDR3 is 15 amino acids long. CDR3 in amino acids: CASSMGLAGGETQYF. For the CDR3, the DNA is TGCGCCAGCTCTATGGGACTAGCGGGAGGAGAGACCCAGTACTTC.

The CDR3 sequence: CASSLRGASSYEQYF. CDR3 nucleotide sequence: TGTGCCAGCAGCCTCCGTGGGGCAAGCTCCTACGAGCAGTACTTC. The genes are TRBV5-5 and TRBJ2-7, with D perhaps TRBD1 (5 bases). Germline CDR1 and CDR2: SGHKS and YYEKEE (reference sequence). This CDR3 region has 15 residues. Between the trimmed V and J ends, which lost 4 bases and 0 bases, there was a span of 14 bases.

There are many counts of this clone. The CDR3 sequence is CASSLEGLGVRGYTF. The CDR3 coding sequence is TGCGCCAGCAGCTTGGAGGGTCTAGGAGTGAGAGGCTACACCTTC. V gene TRBV5-1 combines with J gene TRBJ1-2, with D unresolved. CDR1 SGHRS and CDR2 YFSETQ come from the germline V gene. V was pared by 0 bases and J by 8 bases, with 17 bases between. This CDR3 spans 15 amino acids.